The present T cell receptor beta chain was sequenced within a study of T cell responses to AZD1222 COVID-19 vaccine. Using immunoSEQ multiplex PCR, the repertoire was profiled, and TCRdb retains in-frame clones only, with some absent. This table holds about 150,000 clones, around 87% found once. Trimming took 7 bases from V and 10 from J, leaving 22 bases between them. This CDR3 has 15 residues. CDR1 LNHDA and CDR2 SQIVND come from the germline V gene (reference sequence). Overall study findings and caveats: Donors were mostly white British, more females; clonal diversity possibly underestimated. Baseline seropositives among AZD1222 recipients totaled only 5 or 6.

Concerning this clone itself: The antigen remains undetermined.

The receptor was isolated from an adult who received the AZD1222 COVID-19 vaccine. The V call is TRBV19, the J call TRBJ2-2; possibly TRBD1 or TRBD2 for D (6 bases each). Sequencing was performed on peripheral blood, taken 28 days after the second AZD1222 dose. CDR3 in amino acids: CASTIGGTEFAELFF. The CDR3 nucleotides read TGTGCCAGTACCATAGGGGGGACGGAATTTGCGGAGCTGTTTTTT.